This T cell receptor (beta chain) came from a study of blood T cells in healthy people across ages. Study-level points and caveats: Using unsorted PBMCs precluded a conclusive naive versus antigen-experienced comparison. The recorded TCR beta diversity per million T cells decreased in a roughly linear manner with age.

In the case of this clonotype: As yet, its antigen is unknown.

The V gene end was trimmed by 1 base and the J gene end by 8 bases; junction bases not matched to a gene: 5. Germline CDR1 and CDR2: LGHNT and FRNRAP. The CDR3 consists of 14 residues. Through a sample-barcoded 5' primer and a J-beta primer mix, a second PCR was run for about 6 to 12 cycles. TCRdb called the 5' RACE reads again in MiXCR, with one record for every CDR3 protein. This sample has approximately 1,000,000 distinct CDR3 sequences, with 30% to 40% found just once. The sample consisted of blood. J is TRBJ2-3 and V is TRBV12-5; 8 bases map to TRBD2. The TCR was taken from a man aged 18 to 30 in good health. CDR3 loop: CASGLGPGGVTQYF. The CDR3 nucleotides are TGTGCTAGTGGTTTGGGCCCCGGGGGGGTTACGCAGTATTTT.